This T cell receptor beta chain was obtained from a study of blood T cell repertoires in COVID-19. Study as a whole: Samples taken during acute and convalescent COVID-19 were collected in the United States, Italy and Spain. PBMCs, B-cell-depleted T cells, or T cells were the source of the cDNA or gDNA that made up the material.

This clone is labeled medium-sized. Germline assignment: CDR1 KGHDR and CDR2 SFDVKD. This CDR3 is 15 amino acids long. Germline trimming cut 4 bases from V and 6 bases from J; bases unmatched to any gene: 7. This table comes from immunoSEQ multiplex PCR, and its TCRdb copy is limited to in-frame clones, with some not included. The sample carries approximately 70,000 clones, around 93% recorded once. Sample: peripheral blood. The chain employs TRBV24-1 and TRBJ2-5; TRBD2 aligns across 10 bases. This clonotype was sampled from a woman aged 55-69 years with active COVID-19. The chain's CDR3 is CATSERAGGRKTQYF. In DNA, the CDR3 is TGTGCCACCAGTGAGCGAGCGGGAGGGAGGAAGACCCAGTACTTC.